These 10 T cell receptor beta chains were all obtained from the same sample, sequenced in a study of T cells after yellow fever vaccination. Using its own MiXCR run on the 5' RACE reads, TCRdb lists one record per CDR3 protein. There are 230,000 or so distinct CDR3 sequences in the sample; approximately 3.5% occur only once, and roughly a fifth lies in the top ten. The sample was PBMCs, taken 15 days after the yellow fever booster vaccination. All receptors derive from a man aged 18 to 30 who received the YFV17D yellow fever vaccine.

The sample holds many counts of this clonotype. The DNA for the CDR3 is TGTGCCAGCAGTTTAAGTAGGGGAGTAGGTCAGCCCCAGCATTTT. Amino acids: CASSLSRGVGQPQHF. This rearrangement joins TRBV27 to TRBJ1-5; tentative D call: TRBD1 (5 bases). Trimming cost V 2 bases and J 6 bases, with 14 bases left between them. This CDR3 region has 15 residues. Germline CDR1 MNHEY, CDR2 SMNVEV (reference sequence).

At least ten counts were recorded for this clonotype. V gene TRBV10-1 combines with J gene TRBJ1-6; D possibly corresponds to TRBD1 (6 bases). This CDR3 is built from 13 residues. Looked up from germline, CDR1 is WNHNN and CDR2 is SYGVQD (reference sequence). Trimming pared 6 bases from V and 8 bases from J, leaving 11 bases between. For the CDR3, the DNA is TGCGCCAGCAGAAAGCCAGGGGATTCACCCCTCCACTTT. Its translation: CASRKPGDSPLHF.

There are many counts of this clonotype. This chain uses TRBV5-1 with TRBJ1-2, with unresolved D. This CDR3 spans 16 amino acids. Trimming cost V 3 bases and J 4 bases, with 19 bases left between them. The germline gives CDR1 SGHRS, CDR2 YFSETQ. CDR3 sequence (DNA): TGCGCCAGCAGCTACAAGACCCAAAATCCCGGCTATGGCTACACCTTC. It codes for CASSYKTQNPGYGYTF.

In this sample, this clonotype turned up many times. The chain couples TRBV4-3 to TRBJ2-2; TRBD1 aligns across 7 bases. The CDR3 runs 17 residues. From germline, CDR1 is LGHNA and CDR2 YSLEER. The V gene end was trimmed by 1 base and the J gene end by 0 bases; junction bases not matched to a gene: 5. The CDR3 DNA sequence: TGCGCCAGCAGCCAAGTCTACAGGGGTCCGAACACCGGGGAGCTGTTTTTT. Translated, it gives CASSQVYRGPNTGELFF.

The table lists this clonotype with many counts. The CDR3 DNA follows: TGCAGTGCTAGAGTAGGCAGCATCTCTGGGGCCAACGTCCTGACTTTC. Its translation is CSARVGSISGANVLTF. The J gene is TRBJ2-6, the V gene TRBV20-1; D is unresolved. This CDR3 is built from 16 residues. V lost 1 base to trimming and J lost 0 bases, with 10 bases between them. Germline V gene sequence: CDR1 DFQATT, CDR2 SNEGSKA (reference sequence).

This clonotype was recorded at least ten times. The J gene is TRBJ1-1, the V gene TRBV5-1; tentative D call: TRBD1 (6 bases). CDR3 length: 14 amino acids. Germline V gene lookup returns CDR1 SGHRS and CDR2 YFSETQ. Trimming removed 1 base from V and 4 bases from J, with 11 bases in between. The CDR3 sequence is CASSLRDISTEAFF. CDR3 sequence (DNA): TGCGCCAGCAGCTTGAGGGACATAAGCACTGAAGCTTTCTTT.

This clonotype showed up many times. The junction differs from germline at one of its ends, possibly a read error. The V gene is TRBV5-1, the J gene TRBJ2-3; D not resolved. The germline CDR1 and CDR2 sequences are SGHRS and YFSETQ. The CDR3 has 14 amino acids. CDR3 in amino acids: CASSLGGYTDTQYF. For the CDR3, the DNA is TGTGCCAGCAGCTTGGGCGGTTACACAGATACGCAGTATTTT. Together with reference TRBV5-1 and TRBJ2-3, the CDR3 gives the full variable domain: KAGVTQTPRYLIKTRGQQVTLSCSPISGHRSVSWYQQTPGQGLQFLFEYFSETQRNKGNFPGRFSGRQFSNSRSEMNVSTLELGDSALYLCASSLGGYTDTQYFGPGTRLTVL.

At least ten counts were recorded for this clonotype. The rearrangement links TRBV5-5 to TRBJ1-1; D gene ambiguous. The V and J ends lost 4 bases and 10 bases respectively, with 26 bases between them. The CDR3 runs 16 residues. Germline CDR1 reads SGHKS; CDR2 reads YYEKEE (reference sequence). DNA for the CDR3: TGTGCCAGCAGCCCGGGTCACGCGGGGATTATTAGTGGAGCTTTCTTT. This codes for CASSPGHAGIISGAFF.

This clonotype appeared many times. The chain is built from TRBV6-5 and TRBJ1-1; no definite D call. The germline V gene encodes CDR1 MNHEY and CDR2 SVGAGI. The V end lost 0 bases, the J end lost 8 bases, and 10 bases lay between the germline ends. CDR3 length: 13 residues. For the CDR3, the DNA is TGTGCCAGCAGTTACTCGTCTTTTGCCGAAGCTTTCTTT. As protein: CASSYSSFAEAFF.

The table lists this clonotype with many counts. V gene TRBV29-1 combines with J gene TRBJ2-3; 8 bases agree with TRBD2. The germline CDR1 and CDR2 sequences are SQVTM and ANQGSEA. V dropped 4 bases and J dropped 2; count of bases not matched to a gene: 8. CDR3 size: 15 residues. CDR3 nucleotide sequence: TGCAGCGTTGGGGTCGCGGGGGGACCCACAGATACGCAGTATTTT. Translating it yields CSVGVAGGPTDTQYF.